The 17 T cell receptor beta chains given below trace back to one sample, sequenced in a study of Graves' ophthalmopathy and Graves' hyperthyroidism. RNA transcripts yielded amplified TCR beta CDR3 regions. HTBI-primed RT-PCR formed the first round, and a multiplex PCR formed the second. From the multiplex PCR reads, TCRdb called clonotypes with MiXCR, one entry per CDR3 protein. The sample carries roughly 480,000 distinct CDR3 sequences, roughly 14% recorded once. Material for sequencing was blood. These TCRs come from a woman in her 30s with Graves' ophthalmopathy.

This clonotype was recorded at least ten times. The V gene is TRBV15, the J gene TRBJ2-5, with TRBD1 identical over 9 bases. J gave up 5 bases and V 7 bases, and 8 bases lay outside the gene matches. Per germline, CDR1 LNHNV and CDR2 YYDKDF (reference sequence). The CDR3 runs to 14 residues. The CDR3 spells CATTYRGRGETQYF. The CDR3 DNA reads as TGTGCCACCACATACAGGGGGCGAGGGGAGACCCAGTACTTC.

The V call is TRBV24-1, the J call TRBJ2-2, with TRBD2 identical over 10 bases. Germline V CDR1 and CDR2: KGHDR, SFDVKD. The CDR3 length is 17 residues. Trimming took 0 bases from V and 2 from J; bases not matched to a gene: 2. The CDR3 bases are TGTGCCACCAGTGATTTGCCTAGCGGGGGCAACACCGGGGAGCTGTTTTTT. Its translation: CATSDLPSGGNTGELFF.

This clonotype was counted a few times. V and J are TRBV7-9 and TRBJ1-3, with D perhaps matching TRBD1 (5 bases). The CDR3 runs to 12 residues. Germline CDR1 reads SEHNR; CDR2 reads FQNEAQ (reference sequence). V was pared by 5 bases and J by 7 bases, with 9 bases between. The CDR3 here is CASSTRVNTIYF. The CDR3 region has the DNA TGTGCCAGCAGCACCAGGGTGAACACCATATATTTT.

The CDR3 region has the DNA TGTGCCAGCAGTTTACTAACAGGGGATTATAGCAATCAGCCCCAGCATTTT. Translated, it gives CASSLLTGDYSNQPQHF. The chain employs TRBV12-3 or TRBV12-4 and TRBJ1-5, with TRBD1 identical over 7 bases. The ends lost 2 bases at V and 0 bases at J; junction bases unmatched: 7. The CDR3 is 17 residues long.

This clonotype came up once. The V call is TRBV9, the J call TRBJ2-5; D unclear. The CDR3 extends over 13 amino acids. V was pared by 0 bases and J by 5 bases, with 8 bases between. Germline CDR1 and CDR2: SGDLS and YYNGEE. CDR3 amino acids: CASSVGMVETQYF. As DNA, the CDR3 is TGTGCCAGCAGCGTAGGCATGGTGGAGACCCAGTACTTC.

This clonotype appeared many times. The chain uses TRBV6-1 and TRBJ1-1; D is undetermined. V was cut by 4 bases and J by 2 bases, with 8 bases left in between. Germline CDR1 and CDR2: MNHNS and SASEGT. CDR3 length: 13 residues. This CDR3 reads CASSATINTEAFF. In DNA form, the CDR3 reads TGTGCCAGCAGTGCGACGATTAACACTGAAGCTTTCTTT.

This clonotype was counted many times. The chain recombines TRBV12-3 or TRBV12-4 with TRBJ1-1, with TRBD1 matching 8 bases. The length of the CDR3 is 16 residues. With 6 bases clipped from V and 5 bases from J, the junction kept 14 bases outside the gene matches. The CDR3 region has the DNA TGTGCCAGCAGGGCAATTTGGACAGGGACGGGGACTGAAGCTTTCTTT. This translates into CASRAIWTGTGTEAFF.

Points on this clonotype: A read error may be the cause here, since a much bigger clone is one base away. The CDR3 bases are TGCAGTGCTAGCGGACAGGGAAACAAAGAGACCCAGGACTTC. Its protein is CSASGQGNKETQDF. The rearrangement links TRBV20-1 to TRBJ2-5; 8 bases line up with TRBD1. This CDR3 contains 14 residues. Germline values: CDR1 DFQATT, CDR2 SNEGSKA (reference sequence).

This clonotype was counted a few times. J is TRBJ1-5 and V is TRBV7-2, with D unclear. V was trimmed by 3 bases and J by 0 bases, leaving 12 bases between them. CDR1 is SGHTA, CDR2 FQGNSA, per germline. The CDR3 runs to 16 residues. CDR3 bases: TGTGCCAGCAGCTTCGGGCGGATTTCTAGCAATCAGCCCCAGCATTTT. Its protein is CASSFGRISSNQPQHF.

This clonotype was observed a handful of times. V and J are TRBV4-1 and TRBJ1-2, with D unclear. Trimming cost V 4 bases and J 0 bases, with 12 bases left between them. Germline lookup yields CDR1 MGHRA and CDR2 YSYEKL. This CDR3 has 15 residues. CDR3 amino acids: CASSPHHGTNYGYTF. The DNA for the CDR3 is TGCGCCAGCAGCCCCCATCACGGGACTAACTATGGCTACACCTTC.

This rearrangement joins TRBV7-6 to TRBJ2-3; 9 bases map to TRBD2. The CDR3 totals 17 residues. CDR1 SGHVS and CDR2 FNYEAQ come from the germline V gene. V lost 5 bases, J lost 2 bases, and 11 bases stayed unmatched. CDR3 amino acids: CASSPRVSGGDTDTQYF. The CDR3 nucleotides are TGTGCCAGCAGCCCTCGTGTTAGCGGGGGTGACACAGATACGCAGTATTTT.

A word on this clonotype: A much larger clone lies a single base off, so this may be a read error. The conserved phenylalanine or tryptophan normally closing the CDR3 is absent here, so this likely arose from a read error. The CDR3 protein is CASSLLVTGATYEQYL. The CDR3 DNA reads TGTGCCAGCAGCTTATTAGTGACAGGGGCCACCTACGAGCAGTACTTG. This chain uses TRBV11-1 with TRBJ2-7; 8 bases fit TRBD1. There are 16 residues in the CDR3. V shed 2 bases and J 2 bases; nucleotides not matched to a gene: 8. Per the germline V gene, CDR1 is SGHAT and CDR2 is FQDESV (reference sequence).

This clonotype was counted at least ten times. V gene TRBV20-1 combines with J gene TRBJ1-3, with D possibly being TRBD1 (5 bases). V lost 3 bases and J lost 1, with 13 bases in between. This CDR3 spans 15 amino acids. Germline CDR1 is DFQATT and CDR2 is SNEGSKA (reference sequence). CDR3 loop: CSARAHQGSGNTIYF. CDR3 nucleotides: TGCAGTGCTAGGGCCCATCAGGGATCTGGAAACACCATATATTTT.

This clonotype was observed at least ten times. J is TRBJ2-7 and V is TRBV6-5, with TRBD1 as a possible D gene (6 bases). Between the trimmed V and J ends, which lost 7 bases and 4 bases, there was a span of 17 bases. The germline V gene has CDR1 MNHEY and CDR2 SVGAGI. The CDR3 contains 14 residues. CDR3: CASNPRTESYEQYF. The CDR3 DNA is TGTGCCAGCAACCCCCGGACAGAGAGTTACGAGCAGTACTTC.

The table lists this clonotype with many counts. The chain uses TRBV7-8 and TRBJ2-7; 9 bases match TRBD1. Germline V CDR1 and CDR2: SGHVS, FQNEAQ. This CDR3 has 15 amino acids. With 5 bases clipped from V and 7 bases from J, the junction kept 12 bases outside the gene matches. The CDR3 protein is CASSQRGHGTGEQYF. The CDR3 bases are TGTGCCAGCAGCCAAAGGGGACATGGGACAGGGGAGCAGTACTTC. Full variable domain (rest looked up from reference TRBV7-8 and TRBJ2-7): GAGVSQSPRYKVAKRGQDVALRCDPISGHVSLFWYQQALGQGPEFLTYFQNEAQLDKSGLPSDRFFAERPEGSVSTLKIQRTQQEDSAVYLCASSQRGHGTGEQYFGPGTRLTVT.

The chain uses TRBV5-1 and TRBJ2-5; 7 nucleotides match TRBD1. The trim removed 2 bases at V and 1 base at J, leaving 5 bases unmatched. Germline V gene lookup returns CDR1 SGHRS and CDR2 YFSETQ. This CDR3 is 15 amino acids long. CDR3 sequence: CASSFLTGPQETQYF. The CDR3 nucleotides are TGCGCCAGCAGCTTCTTGACAGGGCCCCAAGAGACCCAGTACTTC.

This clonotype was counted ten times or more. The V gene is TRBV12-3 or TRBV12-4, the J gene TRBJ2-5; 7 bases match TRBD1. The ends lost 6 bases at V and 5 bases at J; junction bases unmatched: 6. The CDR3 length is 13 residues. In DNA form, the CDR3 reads TGTGCCAGCAGGAAAGGGGGCGACGAGACCCAGTACTTC. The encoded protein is CASRKGGDETQYF.